A single sample is the source of the 18 T cell receptor beta chains below, sequenced in a study of blood T cell repertoires in COVID-19. Here immunoSEQ multiplex PCR was the method, and the copy in TCRdb shows in-frame clones only, minus some. The sample consists of 11,000 to 15,000 clones, 84% of them appearing once. Sequencing was performed on peripheral blood. The receptors come from a man aged 50 or older with active COVID-19.

Only one count was recorded for this clone. This chain links TRBV27 with TRBJ1-4, with D possibly TRBD1 on 5 matching bases. The CDR3 totals 14 residues. Germline assignment: CDR1 MNHEY and CDR2 SMNVEV (reference sequence). V was trimmed by 5 bases and J by 4 bases, leaving 11 bases between them. The chain's CDR3 is CASSRQSLNEKLFF. CDR3 DNA: TGTGCCAGCAGTCGACAGTCTCTTAATGAAAAACTGTTTTTT.

The V gene is TRBV2, the J gene TRBJ2-1, with 7 bases lining up with TRBD2. The CDR3 has 17 amino acids. V lost 2 bases, J lost 6 bases, and 13 bases stayed unmatched. Germline CDR1 SNHLY, CDR2 FYNNEI. DNA for the CDR3: TGTGCCAGCAGTGAAACGGGGGGTGCGGGAGTAAGCAATGAGCAGTTCTTC. It translates to CASSETGGAGVSNEQFF. Supplemented by reference TRBV2 and TRBJ2-1, the full variable domain reads EPEVTQTPSHQVTQMGQEVILRCVPISNHLYFYWYRQILGQKVEFLVSFYNNEISEKSEIFDDQFSVERPDGSNFTLKIRSTKLEDSAMYFCASSETGGAGVSNEQFFGPGTRLTVL.

This chain joins TRBV7-9 and TRBJ1-6; no definite D call. This CDR3 is 15 amino acids long. Trimming took 4 bases from V and 5 from J, leaving 12 bases between them. Germline CDR1 reads SEHNR; CDR2 reads FQNEAQ (reference sequence). The CDR3 DNA reads as TGTGCCAGCAGCTCCCGGGATAGGAATAATTCACCCCTCCACTTT. Amino acids: CASSSRDRNNSPLHF.

The genes are TRBV5-4 and TRBJ2-5, with 11 bases fitting TRBD1. The CDR3 length is 14 residues. The germline gives CDR1 SGHNT, CDR2 YYREEE (reference sequence). The junction had 4 bases not matched to a gene; V was cut back by 4 bases and J by 5 bases. The CDR3 bases are TGTGCCAGCAGCCGGGACAGGGGGGACGAGACCCAGTACTTC. Its translation is CASSRDRGDETQYF.

This clone was recorded only once. The chain recombines TRBV10-3 with TRBJ2-3; D may be TRBD1 (6 bases). The germline CDR1 and CDR2 sequences are ENHRY and SYGVKD. Deletions cut 3 bases from V and 1 base from J, with 11 bases between. The CDR3 consists of 15 residues. CDR3 protein: CAISEEGGGTDTQYF. CDR3 in DNA: TGTGCCATCAGTGAAGAAGGGGGAGGCACAGATACGCAGTATTTT.

This clone was detected once. This chain uses TRBV19 with TRBJ2-1, with 11 bases matching TRBD2. Looked up from germline, CDR1 is LNHDA and CDR2 is SQIVND (reference sequence). J gave up 2 bases and V 3 bases, and 6 bases lay outside the gene matches. The CDR3 is 17 amino acids. The CDR3 DNA follows: TGTGCCAGTAGTATCAGGCTAGCGGGAGGCCCCTACAATGAGCAGTTCTTC. It specifies CASSIRLAGGPYNEQFF. The full variable domain, with the rest looked up from reference TRBV19 and TRBJ2-1, is DGGITQSPKYLFRKEGQNVTLSCEQNLNHDAMYWYRQDPGQGLRLIYYSQIVNDFQKGDIAEGYSVSREKKESFPLTVTSAQKNPTAFYLCASSIRLAGGPYNEQFFGPGTRLTVL.

The rearrangement links TRBV5-1 to TRBJ2-1; 16 nucleotides align to TRBD2. This CDR3 has 19 residues. CDR1 is SGHRS and CDR2 is YFSETQ in the germline V gene. The junction had 6 bases not matched to a gene; V was cut back by 2 bases and J by 1 base. CDR3 DNA sequence: TGCGCCAGCAGCTTACCGGGACTAGCGGGAGGGGTGTCCTACAATGAGCAGTTCTTC. Encoded protein: CASSLPGLAGGVSYNEQFF.

The chain couples TRBV21-1 to TRBJ2-7; the D call in the table, TRBD1, was not verified against the DNA. TRBV21-1 counts as a pseudogene. CDR3 length equals 16 residues. CDR3 sequence: CASSATPGQGGYEQYF. The CDR3 coding sequence is TGTGCCAGCAGCGCAACACCGGGACAGGGGGGCTACGAGCAGTACTTC.

This clone was seen a few times. This chain uses TRBV2 with TRBJ1-6, with unresolved D. This CDR3 has 15 residues. V lost 5 bases and J 8 bases, leaving 16 bases between the germline ends. Germline V lookup: CDR1 SNHLY, CDR2 FYNNEI. CDR3 residues: CASSWSHSLDSPLHF. The CDR3 coding sequence is TGTGCCAGCAGTTGGTCTCACTCCCTGGATTCACCCCTCCACTTT.

V is TRBV27 and J is TRBJ2-7, with 7 bases that match TRBD2. With V trimmed by 6 bases and J by 2 bases, 4 bases remained unmatched. The CDR3 contains 13 residues. The germline V gene has CDR1 MNHEY and CDR2 SMNVEV (reference sequence). The CDR3 loop reads CASRASGAYEQYF. The CDR3 DNA is TGTGCCAGCAGAGCGAGCGGGGCCTACGAGCAGTACTTC.

This sequence joins TRBV4-1 and TRBJ2-7; TRBD2 matches 7 bases. CDR1 and CDR2 (germline): MGHRA, YSYEKL. The V and J ends lost 8 bases and 2 bases, in that order; junction bases with no gene match: 6. The CDR3 loop spans 13 amino acids. The CDR3 DNA is TGCGCCAGCGGGGGGGGAAATACCTACGAGCAGTACTTC. It is translated as CASGGGNTYEQYF.

The chain joins TRBV19 to TRBJ1-5, with a weak D call TRBD1 (6 bases). Trimming removed 0 bases at V and 7 bases at J, with 13 bases between. The CDR3 is 15 amino acids. Per the germline V gene, CDR1 is LNHDA and CDR2 is SQIVND (reference sequence). CDR3 nucleotides: TGTGCCAGTAGTATAGATCGGGGGGGCGGCCAGCCCCAGCATTTT. Translating gives CASSIDRGGGQPQHF.

The rearrangement links TRBV3-1 (or the pseudogene TRBV3-2) to TRBJ2-2; D possibly corresponds to TRBD2 (6 bases). CDR1 is LGHDT, CDR2 YNNKEL, per germline (reference sequence). The CDR3 extends over 19 amino acids. Trimming removed 4 bases at V and 8 bases at J, with 29 bases between. The CDR3 DNA sequence: TGTGCCAGCAGCCTCCGCCGGAGTAGCGGCACAGGTATCATAGGGGAGCTGTTTTTT. The encoded protein is CASSLRRSSGTGIIGELFF.

The rearrangement joins TRBV12-5 to TRBJ2-2; no clear D gene. The CDR3 length is 12 residues. The germline gives CDR1 LGHNT, CDR2 FRNRAP. V was clipped by 4 bases and J by 7 bases, with 7 bases between them. CDR3 residues: CASGSGGGELFF. DNA of the CDR3: TGTGCTAGTGGTTCGGGTGGCGGGGAGCTGTTTTTT.

The rearrangement uses TRBV29-1 and TRBJ2-1; 7 bases agree with TRBD2. V gave up 0 bases and J gave up 6 bases; unmatched junction bases: 2. Germline assignment: CDR1 SQVTM and CDR2 ANQGSEA. CDR3 size: 13 residues. The CDR3 loop is CSVEEPSGNEQFF. The CDR3 DNA sequence: TGCAGCGTTGAAGAACCTAGCGGCAATGAGCAGTTCTTC.

This chain joins TRBV5-1 and TRBJ2-1; 11 bases align to TRBD2. Trimming cost V 1 base and J 6 bases; bases outside gene matches: 3. The CDR3 runs to 15 residues. CDR1 is SGHRS, CDR2 YFSETQ, per germline. CDR3 in amino acids: CASSLKLAGANEQFF. The CDR3 coding sequence is TGCGCCAGCAGCTTGAAACTAGCGGGAGCCAATGAGCAGTTCTTC. Drawing the rest from reference TRBV5-1 and TRBJ2-1, the complete variable domain is KAGVTQTPRYLIKTRGQQVTLSCSPISGHRSVSWYQQTPGQGLQFLFEYFSETQRNKGNFPGRFSGRQFSNSRSEMNVSTLELGDSALYLCASSLKLAGANEQFFGPGTRLTVL.

The gene calls are TRBV7-9 and TRBJ2-1; possibly TRBD2 for D (6 bases). The germline V gene encodes CDR1 SEHNR and CDR2 FQNEAQ (reference sequence). This CDR3 has 16 amino acids. The germline V and J ends were trimmed by 1 base and 6 bases, with 16 bases remaining between them. The CDR3 DNA sequence: TGTGCCAGCAGCTTAGTAACGGGAGTGTGGGCCAATGAGCAGTTCTTC. Residues: CASSLVTGVWANEQFF.

This clone was picked up one time. V usage is TRBV29-1 and J usage is TRBJ2-7, with D possibly matching TRBD2 (6 bases). V was shortened by 3 bases and J by 3 bases, with 12 bases between the two germline ends. Germline-derived CDR1 and CDR2 are SQVTM and ANQGSEA. The CDR3 is 13 amino acids. The CDR3 sequence: CSVESSDFYEQYF. The CDR3 DNA sequence: TGCAGCGTTGAGTCTAGCGATTTCTACGAGCAGTACTTC.